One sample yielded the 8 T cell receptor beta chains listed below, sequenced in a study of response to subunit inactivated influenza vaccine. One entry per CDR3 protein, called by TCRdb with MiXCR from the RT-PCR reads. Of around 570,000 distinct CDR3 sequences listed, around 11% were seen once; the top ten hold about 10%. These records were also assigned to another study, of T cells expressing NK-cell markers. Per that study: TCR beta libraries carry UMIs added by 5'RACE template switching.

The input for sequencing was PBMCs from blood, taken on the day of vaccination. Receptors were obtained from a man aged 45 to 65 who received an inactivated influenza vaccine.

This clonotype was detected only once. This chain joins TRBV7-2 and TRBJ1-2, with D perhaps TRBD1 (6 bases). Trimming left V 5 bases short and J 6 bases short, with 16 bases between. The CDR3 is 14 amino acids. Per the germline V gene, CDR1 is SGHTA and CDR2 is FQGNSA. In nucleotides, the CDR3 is TGTGCCAGCAGCCCAATCGGCCCAGGGGATGGCTACACCTTC. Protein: CASSPIGPGDGYTF.

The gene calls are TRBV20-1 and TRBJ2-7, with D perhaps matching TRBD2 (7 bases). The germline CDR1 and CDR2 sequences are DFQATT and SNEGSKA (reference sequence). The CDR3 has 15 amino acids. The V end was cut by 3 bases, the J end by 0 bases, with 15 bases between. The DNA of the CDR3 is TGCAGTGCTAGTGCGGGGGCTAGGAGCTCCTACGAGCAGTACTTC. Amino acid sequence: CSASAGARSSYEQYF.

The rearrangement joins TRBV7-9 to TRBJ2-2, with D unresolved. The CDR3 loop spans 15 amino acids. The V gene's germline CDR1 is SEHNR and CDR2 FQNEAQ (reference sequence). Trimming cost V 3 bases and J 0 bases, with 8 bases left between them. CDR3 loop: CASSLYGANTGELFF. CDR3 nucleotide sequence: TGTGCCAGCAGCTTGTATGGGGCGAACACCGGGGAGCTGTTTTTT. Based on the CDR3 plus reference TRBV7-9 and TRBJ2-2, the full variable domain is DTGVSQNPRHKITKRGQNVTFRCDPISEHNRLYWYRQTLGQGPEFLTYFQNEAQLEKSRLLSDRFSAERPKGSFSTLEIQRTEQGDSAMYLCASSLYGANTGELFFGEGSRLTVL.

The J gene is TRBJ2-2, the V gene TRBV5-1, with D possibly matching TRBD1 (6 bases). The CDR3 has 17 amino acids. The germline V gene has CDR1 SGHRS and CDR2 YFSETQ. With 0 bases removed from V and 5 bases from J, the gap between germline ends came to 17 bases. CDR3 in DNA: TGCGCCAGCAGCTTGGGAAGCTATACAAGGGGGACCGGGGAGCTGTTTTTT. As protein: CASSLGSYTRGTGELFF.

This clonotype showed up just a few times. The CDR3 coding sequence is TGCAGCGTCGCGAGCTTGGGACAGTTCCACGAGCAGTACTTC. Translated, it gives CSVASLGQFHEQYF. J is TRBJ2-7 and V is TRBV29-1; 7 bases match TRBD1. Germline values: CDR1 SQVTM, CDR2 ANQGSEA. The CDR3 contains 14 residues. V lost 6 bases and J lost 5; bases outside the gene matches: 13.

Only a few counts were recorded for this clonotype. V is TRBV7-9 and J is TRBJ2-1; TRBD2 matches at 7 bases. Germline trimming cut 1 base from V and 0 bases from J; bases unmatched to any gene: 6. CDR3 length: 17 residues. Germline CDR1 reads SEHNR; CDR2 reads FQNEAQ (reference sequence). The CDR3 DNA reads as TGTGCCAGCAGCTTAGGGATTAGCGGGTTCTCCTACAATGAGCAGTTCTTC. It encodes CASSLGISGFSYNEQFF.

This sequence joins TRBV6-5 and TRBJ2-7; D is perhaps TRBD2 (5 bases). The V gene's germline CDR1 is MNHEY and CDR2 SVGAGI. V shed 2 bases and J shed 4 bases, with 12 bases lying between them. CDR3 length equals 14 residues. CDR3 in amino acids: CASSYGPPGYEQYF. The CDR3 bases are TGTGCCAGCAGTTACGGACCTCCGGGGTACGAGCAGTACTTC.

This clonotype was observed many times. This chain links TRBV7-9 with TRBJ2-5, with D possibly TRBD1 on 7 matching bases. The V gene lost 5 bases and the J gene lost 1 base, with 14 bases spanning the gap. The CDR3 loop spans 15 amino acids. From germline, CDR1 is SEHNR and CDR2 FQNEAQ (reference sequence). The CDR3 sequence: CASSPQGGSQETQYF. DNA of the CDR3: TGTGCCAGCAGCCCCCAGGGGGGAAGCCAAGAGACCCAGTACTTC.